This TCR beta chain was sequenced during a study of spatial heterogeneity in lung cancer. This clonotype was counted between two and nine times. One end of the junction does not line up with germline, which may come from a read error. Time point denoted: sample taken at primary tumor resection. MiXCR, run by TCRdb on the 5' RACE reads, gives a single entry per CDR3 protein. The sample lists just under 95,000 distinct CDR3 sequences; less than 15% were seen once. CDR1 MNHNS and CDR2 SASEGT come from the germline V gene. The CDR3 spans 13 residues. Sequenced material: PBMCs, taken at surgery. J is TRBJ1-1 and V is TRBV6-1; tentatively, D is TRBD1 (5 bases). The source is a male donor with early-stage non-small cell lung cancer. CDR3 DNA: TGTGCCTGCAGGGTCCCTACCACCGCTGAAGCTTTCTTT. This translates into CACRVPTTAEAFF.